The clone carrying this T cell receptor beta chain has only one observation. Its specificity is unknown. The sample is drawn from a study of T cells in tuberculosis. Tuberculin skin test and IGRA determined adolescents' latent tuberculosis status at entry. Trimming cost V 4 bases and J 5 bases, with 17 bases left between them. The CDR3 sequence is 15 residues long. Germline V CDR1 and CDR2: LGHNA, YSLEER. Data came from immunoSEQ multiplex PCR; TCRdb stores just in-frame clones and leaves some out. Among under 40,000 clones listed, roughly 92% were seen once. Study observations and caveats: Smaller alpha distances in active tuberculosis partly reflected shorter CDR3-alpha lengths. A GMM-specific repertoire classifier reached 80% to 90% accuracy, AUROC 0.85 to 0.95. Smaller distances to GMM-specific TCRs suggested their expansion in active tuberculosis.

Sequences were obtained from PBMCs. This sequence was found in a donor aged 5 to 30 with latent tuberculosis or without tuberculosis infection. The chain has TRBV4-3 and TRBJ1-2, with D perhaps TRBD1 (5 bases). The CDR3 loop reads CASSPSFGGQYGYTF. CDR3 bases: TGCGCCAGCAGCCCATCTTTCGGCGGACAATATGGCTACACCTTC.